The clone carrying this TCR beta chain was observed once. Germline loops: CDR1 SGHAT, CDR2 FQNNGV. The CDR3 sequence is 17 residues long. The V and J ends lost 1 base and 0 bases respectively, with 13 bases between them. The record originates from a study of cytomegalovirus exposure and HLA in healthy donors. PCR employed 60 Vbeta and 13 Jbeta primers. Profiled with immunoSEQ multiplex PCR; TCRdb holds only in-frame clones, not every one. The repertoire includes around 100,000 clones, 65% of them detected once, and 3.5% to 4% sits in the top ten. Material for sequencing was PBMCs. This TCR was recovered from a man younger than 40 in good health and CMV-seropositive. The chain has TRBV11-2 and TRBJ2-1, with D perhaps matching TRBD1 (6 bases). CDR3 region: CASSLVTGRSSYNEQFF. CDR3 sequence (DNA): TGTGCCAGCAGCTTAGTGACAGGACGGAGCTCCTACAATGAGCAGTTCTTC.